This T cell receptor (beta chain) came from a study of cytomegalovirus exposure and HLA in healthy donors. Overall study findings and caveats: Reportedly, fewer N-insertions than the approximately 680-donor mean appeared in an Asian-associated ancestry cluster in a later analysis.

Comment on this clone: Antigen specificity is unknown.

The PCR had 60 Vbeta and 13 Jbeta primers. Libraries were prepared by immunoSEQ multiplex PCR; TCRdb keeps only in-frame clonotypes and omits some of them. Of around 130,000 clones listed, roughly 80% are singletons. Germline loops: CDR1 LGHNA, CDR2 YNFKEQ. Trimming shortened V by 5 bases and J by 4 bases, and 13 bases separated the two germline ends. The CDR3 is 14 residues long. The chain uses TRBV4-2 and TRBJ2-3, with D possibly TRBD2 on 6 matching bases. Input material: PBMCs. The clonotype was recovered from a girl aged 2 to 9 in good health and CMV-seronegative. The CDR3 reads CASSSSGGADTQYF. CDR3 in DNA: TGTGCCAGCAGCTCAAGCGGAGGGGCAGATACGCAGTATTTT.